The 14 T cell receptor beta chains presented below share a single source sample, sequenced in a study of OX40 agonist ivuxolimab in advanced cancers. The data were produced by immunoSEQ multiplex PCR, yet TCRdb's version contains in-frame clones alone and is incomplete. This table has about 58,000 clones, over 75% appearing once. This sample comprised CD4+ or CD8+ T cells sorted from blood, obtained in a trial of the OX40 agonist ivuxolimab. Every receptor here comes from an adult with an advanced solid tumor such as melanoma, head and neck, liver or kidney cancer.

The table lists this clone with a few counts. This chain joins TRBV30 and TRBJ1-1, with D uncertain. The CDR3 length is 11 residues. V lost 2 bases to trimming and J lost 5 bases, with 6 bases between them. Germline V lookup: CDR1 GTSNPN, CDR2 SVGIG (reference sequence). CDR3 in amino acids: CAWSRWTEAFF. For the CDR3, the DNA is TGTGCCTGGAGTCGTTGGACTGAAGCTTTCTTT.

The chain carries TRBV11-2 and TRBJ1-1; the D gene is possibly TRBD1 (6 bases). Trimming cost V 5 bases and J 10 bases, with 20 bases left between them. Germline-derived CDR1 and CDR2 are SGHAT and FQNNGV. The CDR3 has 14 residues. In DNA form, the CDR3 reads TGTGCCAGCAGCGGAGGAATGGGGGCAGAGGTAGCTTTCTTT. Translating it yields CASSGGMGAEVAFF.

The chain uses TRBV5-4 and TRBJ2-2, with D hard to call. In germline, CDR1 is SGHNT, CDR2 YYREEE (reference sequence). Between the trimmed V and J ends, which lost 4 bases and 1 base, there was a span of 8 bases. The CDR3 extends over 14 amino acids. CDR3 coding DNA: TGTGCCAGCAGCCAATCTAGGAACACCGGGGAGCTGTTTTTT. Amino acid sequence: CASSQSRNTGELFF. The variable domain in full, with the rest retrieved from reference TRBV5-4 and TRBJ2-2, is ETGVTQSPTHLIKTRGQQVTLRCSSQSGHNTVSWYQQALGQGPQFIFQYYREEENGRGNFPPRFSGLQFPNYSSELNVNALELDDSALYLCASSQSRNTGELFFGEGSRLTVL.

The chain joins TRBV7-6 to TRBJ1-5; 7 bases align to TRBD1. The CDR3 sequence is 14 residues long. Germline V CDR1 and CDR2: SGHVS, FNYEAQ. Trimming took 10 bases from V and 4 from J; bases not matched to a gene: 10. CDR3 nucleotides: TGTGCCACCAGGACAGGCTTCTCTAATCAGCCCCAGCATTTT. Its protein is CATRTGFSNQPQHF.

In DNA, the CDR3 is TGCGCCAGCAGCCCCACCGACGGGTCTAATGAAAAACTGTTTTTT. Translated: CASSPTDGSNEKLFF. This rearrangement joins TRBV4-1 to TRBJ1-4; D unresolved. The CDR3 loop spans 15 amino acids. Trimming removed 4 bases at V and 3 bases at J, with 12 bases between. The germline CDR1 and CDR2 sequences are MGHRA and YSYEKL.

The rearrangement joins TRBV28 to TRBJ1-1, with a tentative D call TRBD1 (5 bases). The CDR3 is made up of 13 amino acids. The germline gives CDR1 MDHEN, CDR2 SYDVKM. V dropped 11 bases and J dropped 8 bases, with 21 bases sitting between them. The CDR3 nucleotides read TGTGCCTCATGCCCCCTGTTTAGGACAGAAGCTTTCTTT. As protein: CASCPLFRTEAFF.

V usage is TRBV7-2 and J usage is TRBJ1-5; no definite D call. V lost 3 bases, J lost 6 bases, and 9 bases lay in between. Germline CDR1 SGHTA, CDR2 FQGNSA. The CDR3 contains 13 residues. The CDR3 region has the DNA TGTGCCAGCAGCTTTGCCGAAGGTCAGCCCCAGCATTTT. This translates into CASSFAEGQPQHF.

V is TRBV5-5 and J is TRBJ2-5; a possible D gene is TRBD2 (5 bases). Trimming left V 3 bases short and J 2 bases short, with 26 bases between. Germline-derived CDR1 and CDR2 are SGHKS and YYEKEE (reference sequence). The CDR3 covers 19 residues. This CDR3 reads CASSSTPFSIAPAQETQYF. The CDR3 nucleotides read TGTGCCAGCAGCTCTACCCCATTCTCCATAGCGCCGGCTCAAGAGACCCAGTACTTC.

V usage is TRBV5-4 and J usage is TRBJ2-3; 11 bases match TRBD1. Germline trimming cut 4 bases from V and 2 bases from J; bases unmatched to any gene: 6. Per germline, CDR1 SGHNT and CDR2 YYREEE (reference sequence). This CDR3 contains 16 residues. This CDR3 is CASSPGTGGFTDTQYF. The CDR3 DNA reads TGTGCCAGCAGCCCGGGGACAGGGGGGTTCACAGATACGCAGTATTTT.

The chain employs TRBV29-1 and TRBJ2-1; D gene unclear. V was shortened by 3 bases and J by 3 bases, with 3 bases between the two germline ends. The CDR3 length is 11 residues. Germline-derived CDR1 and CDR2 are SQVTM and ANQGSEA. CDR3: CSVEDYNEQFF. CDR3 DNA: TGCAGCGTTGAGGACTACAATGAGCAGTTCTTC.

This clone was detected once. V gene TRBV6-5 combines with J gene TRBJ1-2; no clear D gene. The germline V gene has CDR1 MNHEY and CDR2 SVGAGI. There are 16 residues in the CDR3. V was shortened by 0 bases and J by 3 bases, with 14 bases between the two germline ends. CDR3 coding DNA: TGTGCCAGCAGTTACTCCATGGGTGTTGGGGACTATGGCTACACCTTC. This encodes CASSYSMGVGDYGYTF.

The chain links TRBV5-5 to TRBJ2-2; perhaps TRBD1 as D (6 bases). Trimming took 0 bases from V and 6 from J, leaving 12 bases between them. CDR3 length: 15 amino acids. The germline V gene has CDR1 SGHKS and CDR2 YYEKEE (reference sequence). The CDR3 sequence: CASSLGGGAAGELFF. In DNA form, the CDR3 reads TGTGCCAGCAGCTTGGGTGGGGGCGCGGCCGGGGAGCTGTTTTTT.

The CDR3 loop is CASSSPPGETQYF. For the CDR3, the DNA is TGTGCCAGCAGTTCCCCCCCCGGGGAGACCCAGTACTTC. The chain has TRBV28 and TRBJ2-5; no clear D. V was shortened by 4 bases and J by 5 bases, with 11 bases between the two germline ends. The CDR3 spans 13 residues. The germline V gene has CDR1 MDHEN and CDR2 SYDVKM.

The genes are TRBV11-2 and TRBJ2-1; TRBD2 matches 13 bases. This CDR3 contains 16 residues. Looked up from germline, CDR1 is SGHAT and CDR2 is FQNNGV. The trim removed 6 bases at V and 4 bases at J, leaving 6 bases unmatched. The chain's CDR3 is CASRNGLAGVYNEQFF. CDR3 nucleotides: TGTGCCAGCAGGAATGGACTAGCGGGAGTGTACAATGAGCAGTTCTTC.